This T cell receptor (beta chain) appears in the sequencing data of a study of cytomegalovirus exposure and HLA in healthy donors. Study-level results: After further analysis at a later stage, some 15,000 TCR beta sequences were associated with HLA alleles at 0.05 false discovery rate. In a later analysis, the majority of CMV-associated beta chains seemingly showed HLA restriction. About 87% or about 30% of the time was how often most TCR beta V segments were productive, according to an earlier analysis.

A few counts support this clone. Its specificity is unknown. The CDR3 runs 15 residues. J was trimmed by 2 bases and V by 3 bases; bases with no gene match: 4. The V gene's germline CDR1 is MDHEN and CDR2 SYDVKM. The PCR contained 60 Vbeta and 13 Jbeta primers. Profiled with immunoSEQ multiplex PCR; TCRdb holds only in-frame clones, not every one. The data hold roughly 150,000 clones, with about 80% observed a single time. The clonotype originates from a middle-aged woman in good health and CMV-seronegative. The sequenced material came from PBMCs. V is TRBV28 and J is TRBJ2-5, with 9 bases identical to TRBD2. The CDR3 nucleotides read TGTGCCAGCAGTTTTAAGGCGGGGGGGCAAGAGACCCAGTACTTC. As protein: CASSFKAGGQETQYF. The full variable domain, its missing parts supplied by reference TRBV28 and TRBJ2-5, is DVKVTQSSRYLVKRTGEKVFLECVQDMDHENMFWYRQDPGLGLRLIYFSYDVKMKEKGDIPEGYSVSREKKERFSLILESASTNQTSMYLCASSFKAGGQETQYFGPGTRLLVL.